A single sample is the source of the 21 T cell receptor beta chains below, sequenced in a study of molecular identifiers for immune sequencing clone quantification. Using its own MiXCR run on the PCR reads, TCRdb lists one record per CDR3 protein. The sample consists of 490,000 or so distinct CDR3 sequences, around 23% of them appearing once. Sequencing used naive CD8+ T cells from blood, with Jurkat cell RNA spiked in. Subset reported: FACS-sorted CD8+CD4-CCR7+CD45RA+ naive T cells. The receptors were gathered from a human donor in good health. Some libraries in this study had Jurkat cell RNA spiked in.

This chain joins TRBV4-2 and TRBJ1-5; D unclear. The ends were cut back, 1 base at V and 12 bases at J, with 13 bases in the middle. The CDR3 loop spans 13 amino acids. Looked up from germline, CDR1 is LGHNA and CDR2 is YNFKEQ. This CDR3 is CASSQVLGRVQHF. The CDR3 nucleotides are TGTGCCAGCAGCCAAGTGCTTGGGCGCGTCCAGCATTTT.

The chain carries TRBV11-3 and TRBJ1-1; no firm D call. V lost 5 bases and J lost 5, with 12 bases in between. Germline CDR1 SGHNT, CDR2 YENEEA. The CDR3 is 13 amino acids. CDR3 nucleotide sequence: TGTGCCAGCAGCATCGGGCCTGGGACTGAAGCTTTCTTT. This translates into CASSIGPGTEAFF.

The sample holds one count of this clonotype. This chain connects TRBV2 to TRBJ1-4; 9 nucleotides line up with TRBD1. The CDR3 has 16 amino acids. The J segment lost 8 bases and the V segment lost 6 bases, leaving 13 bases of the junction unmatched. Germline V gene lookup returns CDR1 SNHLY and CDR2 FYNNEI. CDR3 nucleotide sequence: TGTGCCAGCAGGACCCCGGGACAGGGACTGGACGAAAAACTGTTTTTT. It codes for CASRTPGQGLDEKLFF. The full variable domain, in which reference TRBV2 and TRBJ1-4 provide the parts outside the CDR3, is EPEVTQTPSHQVTQMGQEVILRCVPISNHLYFYWYRQILGQKVEFLVSFYNNEISEKSEIFDDQFSVERPDGSNFTLKIRSTKLEDSAMYFCASRTPGQGLDEKLFFGSGTQLSVL.

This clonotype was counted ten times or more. The CDR3 reads CASSPAGGAYQETQYF. CDR3 bases: TGTGCCAGCAGCCCAGCCGGGGGGGCGTACCAAGAGACCCAGTACTTC. V usage is TRBV13 and J usage is TRBJ2-5, with 8 bases fitting TRBD2. Trimming cost V 5 bases and J 0 bases; bases outside gene matches: 8. The CDR3 spans 16 residues. CDR1 and CDR2 (germline): PRHDT, FYEKMQ (reference sequence).

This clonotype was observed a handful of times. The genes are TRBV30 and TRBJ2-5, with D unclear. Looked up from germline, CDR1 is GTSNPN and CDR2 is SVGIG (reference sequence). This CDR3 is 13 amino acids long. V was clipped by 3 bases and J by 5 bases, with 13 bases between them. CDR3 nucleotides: TGTGCCTGGAGAGATCGAGGTTGGGAGACCCAGTACTTC. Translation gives CAWRDRGWETQYF.

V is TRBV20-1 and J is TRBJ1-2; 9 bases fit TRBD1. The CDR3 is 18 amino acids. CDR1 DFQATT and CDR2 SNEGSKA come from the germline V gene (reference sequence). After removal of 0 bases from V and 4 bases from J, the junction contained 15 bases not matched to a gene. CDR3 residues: CSARDFEQGASPSYGYTF. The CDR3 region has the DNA TGCAGTGCTAGAGATTTTGAACAGGGGGCGAGCCCTAGCTATGGCTACACCTTC.

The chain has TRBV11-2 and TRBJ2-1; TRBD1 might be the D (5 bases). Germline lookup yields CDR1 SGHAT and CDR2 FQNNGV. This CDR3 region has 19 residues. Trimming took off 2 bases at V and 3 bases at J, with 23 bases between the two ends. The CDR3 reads CASSLNRGESHTYYNEQFF. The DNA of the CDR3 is TGTGCCAGCAGCTTAAATAGGGGCGAGAGCCATACATACTACAATGAGCAGTTCTTC.

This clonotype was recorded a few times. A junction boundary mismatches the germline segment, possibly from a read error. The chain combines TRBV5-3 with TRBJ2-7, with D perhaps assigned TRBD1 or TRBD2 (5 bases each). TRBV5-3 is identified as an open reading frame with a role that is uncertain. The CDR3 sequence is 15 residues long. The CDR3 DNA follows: TGTGCCAGCAGCTTGGCCGAGGGGAGCTCCTACGAGCAGTACTTC. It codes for CASSLAEGSSYEQYF.

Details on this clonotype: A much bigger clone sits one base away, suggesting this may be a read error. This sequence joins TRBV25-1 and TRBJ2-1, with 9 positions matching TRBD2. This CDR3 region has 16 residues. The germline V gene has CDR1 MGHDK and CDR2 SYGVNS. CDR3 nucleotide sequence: TGTGCCAGCAGTGAATATTTCAAGCGGGGGGTCGATGAGCAGGTCTTC. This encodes CASSEYFKRGVDEQVF.

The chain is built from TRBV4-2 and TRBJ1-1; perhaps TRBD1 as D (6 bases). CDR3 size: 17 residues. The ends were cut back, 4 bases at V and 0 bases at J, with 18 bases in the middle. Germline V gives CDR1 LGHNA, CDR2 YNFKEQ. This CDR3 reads CASSPGEGGFMNTEAFF. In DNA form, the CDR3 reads TGTGCCAGCAGCCCGGGGGAAGGGGGTTTTATGAACACTGAAGCTTTCTTT.

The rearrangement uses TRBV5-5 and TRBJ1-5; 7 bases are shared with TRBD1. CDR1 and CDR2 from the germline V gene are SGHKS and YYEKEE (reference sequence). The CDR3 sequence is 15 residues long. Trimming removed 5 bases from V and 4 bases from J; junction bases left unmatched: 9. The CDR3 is CASSLKDRPNQPQHF. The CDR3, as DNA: TGTGCCAGCAGTTTAAAGGACAGGCCGAATCAGCCCCAGCATTTT.

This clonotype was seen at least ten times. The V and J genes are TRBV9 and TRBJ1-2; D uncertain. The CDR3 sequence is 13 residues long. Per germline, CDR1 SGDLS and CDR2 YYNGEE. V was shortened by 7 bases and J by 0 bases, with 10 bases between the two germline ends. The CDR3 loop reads CASQGPPNYGYTF. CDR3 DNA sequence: TGTGCCAGCCAAGGACCACCTAACTATGGCTACACCTTC.

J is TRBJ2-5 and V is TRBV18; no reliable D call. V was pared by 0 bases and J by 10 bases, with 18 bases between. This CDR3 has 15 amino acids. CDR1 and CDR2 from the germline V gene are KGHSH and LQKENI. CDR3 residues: CASSPPALGMIDQYF. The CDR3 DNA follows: TGTGCCAGCTCACCACCGGCGCTGGGGATGATTGACCAGTACTTC. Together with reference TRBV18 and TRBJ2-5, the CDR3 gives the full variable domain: NAGVMQNPRHLVRRRGQEARLRCSPMKGHSHVYWYRQLPEEGLKFMVYLQKENIIDESGMPKERFSAEFPKEGPSILRIQQVVRGDSAAYFCASSPPALGMIDQYFGPGTRLLVL.

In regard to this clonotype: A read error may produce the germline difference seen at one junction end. CDR3 region: CASSFGSSYNDQFF. The CDR3 coding sequence is TGCGCCAGCAGCTTCGGAAGCTCCTACAATGATCAGTTCTTC. The gene calls are TRBV5-1 and TRBJ2-1; D ambiguous. Germline V gene lookup returns CDR1 SGHRS and CDR2 YFSETQ. This CDR3 comprises 14 residues.

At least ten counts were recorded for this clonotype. CDR3: CASSQLSGGGSFF. In DNA, the CDR3 is TGCGCCAGCAGCCAACTTAGCGGGGGGGGGTCTTTCTTC. The rearrangement links TRBV4-1 to TRBJ2-1, with 11 bases identical to TRBD2. This CDR3 is built from 13 residues. Germline V CDR1 and CDR2: MGHRA, YSYEKL. J lost 16 bases, V lost 2 bases, and 7 bases had no gene match.

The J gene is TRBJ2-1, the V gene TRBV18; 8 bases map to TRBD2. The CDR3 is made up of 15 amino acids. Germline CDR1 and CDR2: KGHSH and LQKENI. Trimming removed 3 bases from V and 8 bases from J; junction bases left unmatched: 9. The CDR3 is CASSPSAGVSDEQFF. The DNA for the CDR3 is TGTGCCAGCTCACCCTCAGCGGGGGTTTCGGATGAGCAGTTCTTC.

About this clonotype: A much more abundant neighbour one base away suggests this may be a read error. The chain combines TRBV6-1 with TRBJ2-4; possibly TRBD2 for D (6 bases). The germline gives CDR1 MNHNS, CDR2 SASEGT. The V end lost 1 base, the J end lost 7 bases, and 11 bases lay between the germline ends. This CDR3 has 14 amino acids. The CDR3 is CASSEETSLNIQYF. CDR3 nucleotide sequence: TGTGCCAGCAGTGAAGAGACTAGTCTCAACATTCAGTACTTC.

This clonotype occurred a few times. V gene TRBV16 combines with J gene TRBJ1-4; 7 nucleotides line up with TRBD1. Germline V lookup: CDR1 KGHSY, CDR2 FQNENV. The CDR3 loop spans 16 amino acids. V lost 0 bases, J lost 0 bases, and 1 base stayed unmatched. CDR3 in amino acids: CASSQSGQATNEKLFF. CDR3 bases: TGTGCCAGCAGCCAATCTGGACAGGCAACTAATGAAAAACTGTTTTTT.

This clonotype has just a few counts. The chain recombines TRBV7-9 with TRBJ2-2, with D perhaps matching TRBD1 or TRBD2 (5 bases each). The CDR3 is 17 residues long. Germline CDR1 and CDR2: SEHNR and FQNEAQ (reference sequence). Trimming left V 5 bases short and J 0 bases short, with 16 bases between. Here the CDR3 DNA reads TGTGCCAGCAGCCCAGACTGGGACGGGACGAACACCGGGGAGCTGTTTTTT. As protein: CASSPDWDGTNTGELFF.

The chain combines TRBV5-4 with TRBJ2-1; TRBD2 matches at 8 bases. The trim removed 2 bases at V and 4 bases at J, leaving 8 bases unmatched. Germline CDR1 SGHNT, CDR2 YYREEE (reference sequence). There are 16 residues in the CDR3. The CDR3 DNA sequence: TGTGCCAGCAGCTTCCACGGTAGCGGGGAGTACAATGAGCAGTTCTTC. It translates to CASSFHGSGEYNEQFF.

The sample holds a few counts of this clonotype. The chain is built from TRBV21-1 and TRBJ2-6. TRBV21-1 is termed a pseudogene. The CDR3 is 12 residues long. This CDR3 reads CASRQGVNVLTF. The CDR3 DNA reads TGTGCCAGCAGGCAGGGGGTTAACGTCCTGACTTTC.